This T cell receptor beta chain was retrieved from a study of blood T cells in healthy people across ages. Then a second PCR, running roughly 7 to 11 cycles, was carried out with a sample-barcoded 5' primer and a J-beta primer mix. TCRdb independently ran MiXCR on the 5' RACE reads; one entry per CDR3 protein. The sample holds approximately 670,000 distinct CDR3 sequences, about 43% seen once. The CDR3 sequence is 14 residues long. The germline V gene encodes CDR1 GTSNPN and CDR2 SVGIG (reference sequence). This receptor was identified in a man older than 75 in good health. The genes are TRBV30 and TRBJ2-7, with D possibly matching TRBD1 (5 bases). The last part of the DNA fits TRBJ2-5 better; the J call may be wrong. Input material: blood. The CDR3 nucleotides are TGTGCCTGGAGTGTTAGGGGAAAGGGAGAGACCCAGTACTTC. Its translation: CAWSVRGKGETQYF.